This entry lists 30 T cell receptor beta chains sequenced from one sample in a study of cytomegalovirus exposure and HLA in healthy donors. Vbeta (60) and Jbeta (13) primers were used in the PCR. Assay: immunoSEQ multiplex PCR; the TCRdb copy retains only in-frame clones and omits some. Found here are tens of thousands of clones, roughly four fifths of them singletons; the top ten hold around 4.7%. Material: PBMCs. These receptors all come from a man between 25 and 39 years old in good health and CMV-seronegative.

The genes are TRBV27 and TRBJ2-7; 11 bases are shared with TRBD2. The trim removed 6 bases at V and 3 bases at J, leaving 7 bases unmatched. The CDR3 length is 15 residues. Germline V gene lookup returns CDR1 MNHEY and CDR2 SMNVEV (reference sequence). The CDR3 here is CASSLSGRAGYEQYF. The CDR3 DNA is TGTGCCAGCAGCCTTAGCGGGAGGGCCGGCTACGAGCAGTACTTC.

The genes are TRBV18 and TRBJ2-3; D is undetermined. V lost 5 bases and J 4 bases, leaving 13 bases between the germline ends. The CDR3 consists of 14 residues. Germline CDR1 is KGHSH and CDR2 is LQKENI. The CDR3 bases are TGTGCCAGCTCAACGATAGAATTGGCAGATACGCAGTATTTT. Translating it yields CASSTIELADTQYF. Together with reference TRBV18 and TRBJ2-3, the CDR3 gives the full variable domain: NAGVMQNPRHLVRRRGQEARLRCSPMKGHSHVYWYRQLPEEGLKFMVYLQKENIIDESGMPKERFSAEFPKEGPSILRIQQVVRGDSAAYFCASSTIELADTQYFGPGTRLTVL.

This chain uses TRBV9 with TRBJ2-1; 8 bases fit TRBD1. This CDR3 has 17 amino acids. J lost 0 bases, V lost 4 bases, and 9 bases had no gene match. Germline V CDR1 and CDR2: SGDLS, YYNGEE. This CDR3 reads CASSTRTGFNSYNEQFF. The CDR3, as DNA: TGTGCCAGCAGCACGCGGACAGGGTTTAACTCCTACAATGAGCAGTTCTTC.

This chain connects TRBV14 to TRBJ1-6; the D gene is possibly TRBD1 (6 bases). Germline V gives CDR1 SGHDN, CDR2 FVKESK. CDR3 length: 15 residues. V dropped 0 bases and J dropped 10 bases, with 13 bases sitting between them. The CDR3 is CASSQEGGSTSPLHF. CDR3 bases: TGTGCCAGCAGCCAAGAAGGGGGTTCAACATCACCCCTCCACTTT.

The J gene is TRBJ2-7, the V gene TRBV5-4, with D possibly TRBD1 on 6 matching bases. Germline lookup yields CDR1 SGHNT and CDR2 YYREEE (reference sequence). V was cut by 5 bases and J by 4 bases, with 16 bases left in between. This CDR3 comprises 14 residues. The CDR3 is CASRDGTGKYEQYF. In DNA form, the CDR3 reads TGTGCCAGCAGGGATGGAACAGGGAAGTACGAGCAGTACTTC.

This rearrangement joins TRBV28 to TRBJ1-6; the match to TRBD1 covers 10 bases. J was trimmed by 12 bases and V by 4 bases; bases with no gene match: 9. Germline lookup yields CDR1 MDHEN and CDR2 SYDVKM. This CDR3 contains 15 residues. CDR3 nucleotide sequence: TGTGCCAGCAGTTCGGGTGGGACAGGGGATCTACCCCTCCACTTT. This translates into CASSSGGTGDLPLHF.

The chain employs TRBV9 and TRBJ2-7; 10 positions match TRBD2. Unmatched junction bases numbered 4, after V lost 4 bases and J lost 3 bases. The CDR3 sequence is 14 residues long. Germline V gene lookup returns CDR1 SGDLS and CDR2 YYNGEE. The CDR3 here is CASSPWTSGYEQYF. The CDR3 DNA is TGTGCCAGCAGCCCCTGGACTAGCGGCTACGAGCAGTACTTC. Variable domain in full (rest from reference TRBV9 and TRBJ2-7): DSGVTQTPKHLITATGQRVTLRCSPRSGDLSVYWYQQSLDQGLQFLIQYYNGEERAKGNILERFSAQQFPDLHSELNLSSLELGDSALYFCASSPWTSGYEQYFGPGTRLTVT.

The count of this clone is one. V and J are TRBV7-2 and TRBJ2-5; TRBD2 matches 10 bases. CDR1 SGHTA and CDR2 FQGNSA come from the germline V gene. After removal of 1 base from V and 6 bases from J, the junction contained 11 bases not matched to a gene. CDR3 length: 17 residues. The CDR3 coding sequence is TGTGCCAGCAGCTTAGACCCGAGACTAGCGGGCGGGAAGACCCAGTACTTC. Its protein product is CASSLDPRLAGGKTQYF. Full variable domain (rest looked up from reference TRBV7-2 and TRBJ2-5): GAGVSQSPSNKVTEKGKDVELRCDPISGHTALYWYRQSLGQGLEFLIYFQGNSAPDKSGLPSDRFSAERTGGSVSTLTIQRTQQEDSAVYLCASSLDPRLAGGKTQYFGPGTRLLVL.

The chain recombines TRBV6-5 with TRBJ1-4; no clear D gene. This CDR3 comprises 16 residues. V was shortened by 0 bases and J by 0 bases, with 8 bases between the two germline ends. Germline V gives CDR1 MNHEY, CDR2 SVGAGI. CDR3 bases: TGTGCCAGCAGTTACTCCCACAGTGCAACTAATGAAAAACTGTTTTTT. Residues: CASSYSHSATNEKLFF.

In this sample, this clone turned up a few times. The V gene is TRBV7-8, the J gene TRBJ2-7; tentative D call: TRBD1 (6 bases). CDR1 and CDR2 from the germline V gene are SGHVS and FQNEAQ. Trimming removed 6 bases from V and 1 base from J, with 16 bases in between. The length of the CDR3 is 15 residues. The CDR3 coding sequence is TGTGCCAGCAGGGCGGACAGATCCCCTTCCTACGAGCAGTACTTC. This sequence encodes CASRADRSPSYEQYF.

The chain links TRBV6-5 to TRBJ2-7; 9 bases map to TRBD1. V trimming: 7 bases; J trimming: 3 bases; junction bases outside the gene matches: 7. The CDR3 runs to 14 residues. CDR1 MNHEY and CDR2 SVGAGI come from the germline V gene. The CDR3, as DNA: TGTGCCAGCACCCCGGGACAGGGACTCTACGAGCAGTACTTC. It encodes CASTPGQGLYEQYF.

J is TRBJ2-7 and V is TRBV4-3, with 9 bases matching TRBD1. The CDR3 has 16 residues. J was trimmed by 3 bases and V by 1 base; bases with no gene match: 7. Germline V gene lookup returns CDR1 LGHNA and CDR2 YSLEER. The CDR3 protein is CASSQVATGGVYEQYF. In DNA, the CDR3 is TGCGCCAGCAGCCAAGTTGCGACAGGGGGGGTCTACGAGCAGTACTTC.

The rearrangement joins TRBV7-9 to TRBJ2-5; TRBD1 might be the D (5 bases). Germline V lookup: CDR1 SEHNR, CDR2 FQNEAQ (reference sequence). The V end lost 5 bases, the J end lost 4 bases, and 11 bases lay between the germline ends. The CDR3 covers 13 residues. CDR3 protein: CASSLDNLETQYF. The CDR3 nucleotides are TGTGCCAGCAGCCTGGACAACCTAGAGACCCAGTACTTC.

This rearrangement joins TRBV6-5 to TRBJ2-5; unclear D gene. With 0 bases removed from V and 5 bases from J, the gap between germline ends came to 7 bases. The germline V gene has CDR1 MNHEY and CDR2 SVGAGI. The CDR3 covers 13 residues. CDR3 protein: CASSYSAVETQYF. Written as DNA, the CDR3 is TGTGCCAGCAGTTACTCTGCAGTCGAGACCCAGTACTTC.

This chain joins TRBV19 and TRBJ2-6; 7 nucleotides align to TRBD1. Germline CDR1 LNHDA, CDR2 SQIVND (reference sequence). J was trimmed by 0 bases and V by 10 bases; bases with no gene match: 15. CDR3 size: 18 residues. DNA of the CDR3: TGTGCCACTATGGCGCCGGGACAGTTTTCCTCTGGGGCCAACGTCCTGACTTTC. Amino acid sequence: CATMAPGQFSSGANVLTF.

The V and J genes are TRBV12-5 and TRBJ2-7, with 11 bases matching TRBD2. This CDR3 comprises 14 residues. The V segment lost 4 bases and the J segment 4 bases; nucleotides outside the gene matches: 3. Germline CDR1 LGHNT, CDR2 FRNRAP. CDR3 residues: CASGSRTSGYEQYF. CDR3 sequence (DNA): TGTGCTAGTGGTTCCCGGACTAGCGGGTACGAGCAGTACTTC.

The V and J genes are TRBV25-1 and TRBJ2-7, with D possibly matching TRBD1 (5 bases). V gave up 2 bases and J gave up 6 bases, with 8 bases separating them. The CDR3 runs to 12 residues. Germline CDR1 reads MGHDK; CDR2 reads SYGVNS. The chain's CDR3 is CASSEQGTEQYF. CDR3 DNA sequence: TGTGCCAGCAGTGAACAGGGCACCGAGCAGTACTTC.

The chain recombines TRBV2 with TRBJ2-3, with TRBD1 matching 8 bases. With 6 bases clipped from V and 4 bases from J, the junction kept 15 bases outside the gene matches. This CDR3 has 17 amino acids. Germline V gives CDR1 SNHLY, CDR2 FYNNEI. CDR3 sequence (DNA): TGTGCCAGCAGAGACCCCGGCAGGGGGCTGTTCGCAGATACGCAGTATTTT. Translation: CASRDPGRGLFADTQYF. The full variable domain, rest sourced from reference TRBV2 and TRBJ2-3, is EPEVTQTPSHQVTQMGQEVILRCVPISNHLYFYWYRQILGQKVEFLVSFYNNEISEKSEIFDDQFSVERPDGSNFTLKIRSTKLEDSAMYFCASRDPGRGLFADTQYFGPGTRLTVL.

The rearrangement uses TRBV10-3 and TRBJ2-5; TRBD1 is a possible D gene (6 bases). The DNA end is a closer match to TRBJ2-7, so the J assignment may be wrong. The CDR3 totals 15 residues. The germline V gene encodes CDR1 ENHRY and CDR2 SYGVKD. The CDR3 loop reads CAIRGAGTRSYEQYF. For the CDR3, the DNA is TGTGCCATCAGGGGGGCCGGGACAAGATCCTACGAGCAGTACTTC.

The chain combines TRBV7-2 with TRBJ2-7, with 12 bases that match TRBD1. The trim removed 5 bases at V and 5 bases at J, leaving 10 bases unmatched. CDR1 and CDR2 from the germline V gene are SGHTA and FQGNSA. The CDR3 totals 16 residues. CDR3 sequence reads: CASSPGGTGGIDEQYF. The DNA for the CDR3 is TGTGCCAGCAGCCCCGGAGGGACAGGGGGCATCGACGAGCAGTACTTC.

J is TRBJ2-3 and V is TRBV19, with TRBD1 matching over 7 bases. This CDR3 comprises 15 residues. Germline loops: CDR1 LNHDA, CDR2 SQIVND (reference sequence). The J segment lost 0 bases and the V segment lost 6 bases, leaving 6 bases of the junction unmatched. Here the CDR3 reads CASRFRGTSTDTQYF. In DNA, the CDR3 is TGTGCCAGTAGGTTCAGGGGGACAAGCACAGATACGCAGTATTTT.

The genes are TRBV11-3 and TRBJ2-3, with a weak D call TRBD1 (6 bases). The CDR3 totals 13 residues. V dropped 3 bases and J dropped 7 bases, with 11 bases sitting between them. Germline V lookup: CDR1 SGHNT, CDR2 YENEEA. DNA for the CDR3: TGTGCCAGCAGCTTGAAACAGGGAAATACGCAGTATTTT. This sequence encodes CASSLKQGNTQYF.

The gene calls are TRBV9 and TRBJ1-1; D might be TRBD1 (6 bases). Germline values: CDR1 SGDLS, CDR2 YYNGEE. This CDR3 comprises 13 residues. V lost 4 bases, J lost 5 bases, and 12 bases lay in between. CDR3 nucleotide sequence: TGTGCCAGCAGCACATGGGACAAGACTGAAGCTTTCTTT. This sequence encodes CASSTWDKTEAFF.

A remark on this clone: Because the CDR3 is missing its conserved closing phenylalanine or tryptophan, this is likely a read error. J is TRBJ1-6 and V is TRBV11-2; maybe TRBD1 (5 bases). The V end lost 3 bases, the J end lost 14 bases, and 17 bases lay between the germline ends. Germline V gene data show CDR1 as SGHAT and CDR2 as FQNNGV. The CDR3 consists of 14 residues. The CDR3 sequence is CASSFSGGKVALHL. The CDR3 nucleotides are TGTGCCAGCAGCTTCAGCGGGGGGAAAGTCGCCCTCCACCTT.

This rearrangement joins TRBV19 to TRBJ2-7; 11 bases fit TRBD1. Germline V gene sequence: CDR1 LNHDA, CDR2 SQIVND (reference sequence). CDR3 length equals 14 residues. Unmatched junction bases numbered 6, after V lost 5 bases and J lost 6 bases. The CDR3 loop is CASSAAGTGGEQYF. Written as DNA, the CDR3 is TGTGCCAGTAGTGCAGCCGGGACAGGGGGCGAGCAGTACTTC.

The V and J genes are TRBV9 and TRBJ1-4; D perhaps matches TRBD1 (6 bases). Germline CDR1 SGDLS, CDR2 YYNGEE. V was clipped by 3 bases and J by 0 bases, with 9 bases between them. The CDR3 contains 15 residues. CDR3: CASSAQGTTNEKLFF. CDR3 nucleotides: TGTGCCAGCAGCGCCCAGGGGACAACTAATGAAAAACTGTTTTTT.

This clone has only a few counts. The CDR3, as DNA: TGTGCCAGCAGCTTAGGGGGACAGGGATTGCAGCCCCAGCATTTT. It encodes CASSLGGQGLQPQHF. V gene TRBV11-2 combines with J gene TRBJ1-5, with 9 bases that match TRBD1. Germline V gene lookup returns CDR1 SGHAT and CDR2 FQNNGV. V dropped 1 base and J dropped 7; count of bases not matched to a gene: 5. This CDR3 is 15 amino acids long.

V gene TRBV5-4 combines with J gene TRBJ2-7; TRBD2 aligns across 12 bases. Losses at the gene ends were 1 base for V and 6 bases for J; bases not matched to a gene: 5. CDR1 is SGHNT, CDR2 YYREEE, per germline (reference sequence). The CDR3 is 15 residues long. In DNA form, the CDR3 reads TGTGCCAGCAGCTTGTCTAGCGGGAGGGCAACCGAGCAGTACTTC. Protein: CASSLSSGRATEQYF.

This chain uses TRBV2 with TRBJ2-1; 11 nucleotides match TRBD2. The CDR3 is 13 amino acids. Per germline, CDR1 SNHLY and CDR2 FYNNEI. V shed 6 bases and J 9 bases; nucleotides not matched to a gene: 4. The CDR3 sequence: CASSPGLAVEQFF. DNA for the CDR3: TGTGCCAGCAGCCCGGGACTAGCGGTTGAGCAGTTCTTC.

CDR3 loop: CASSGPGLAGVGNEQFF. The CDR3 DNA follows: TGTGCCAGCAGTGGCCCCGGACTAGCGGGAGTAGGCAATGAGCAGTTCTTC. The V and J genes are TRBV11-2 and TRBJ2-1, with 13 bases identical to TRBD2. Per germline, CDR1 SGHAT and CDR2 FQNNGV. CDR3 length: 17 residues. The J segment lost 6 bases and the V segment lost 6 bases, leaving 11 bases of the junction unmatched. Variable domain in full (rest from reference TRBV11-2 and TRBJ2-1): EAGVAQSPRYKIIEKRQSVAFWCNPISGHATLYWYQQILGQGPKLLIQFQNNGVVDDSQLPKDRFSAERLKGVDSTLKIQPAKLEDSAVYLCASSGPGLAGVGNEQFFGPGTRLTVL.